These T cell receptor beta chains were read from a single sample in a study of T-cell reconstitution after alpha-beta-depleted transplantation in children. A single record per CDR3 protein comes from TCRdb applying MiXCR to the PCR reads. Of around 490,000 distinct CDR3 sequences listed, about an eighth are singletons. The sequencing used PBMCs, mostly from graft donor cells, collected 180 days after TCRalphabeta/CD19-depleted stem cell transplant. Receptors originate from a female patient aged 2-10 years who had a stem cell transplant for aplastic anemia, so the T cells may come from the graft donor. Each CDR3 is given with its conserved first and last residue. Fields, in order: clone size, D gene, V gene, J gene, CDR3 protein, CDR3 DNA. A D gene is named only where the DNA matches it firmly. Not all rows give a size; the values are once, few, many and, for expanded clones, a class.

-,TRBD1,TRBV18,TRBJ2-5,CASSPEDRVFETQYF,TGTGCCAGCTCACCTGAGGACAGGGTCTTTGAGACCCAGTACTTC
-,TRBD1,TRBV5-1,TRBJ2-2,CASSLLGQQNTGELFF,TGCGCCAGCAGCTTGCTGGGACAGCAGAACACCGGGGAGCTGTTTTTT
-,-,TRBV5-5,TRBJ2-1,CASSSDLAVRNEQFF,TGTGCCAGCAGCTCGGACTTGGCGGTAAGGAATGAGCAGTTCTTC
many,TRBD2,TRBV3-1,TRBJ2-1,CASSHAGTSGYNEQFF,TGTGCCAGCAGCCACGCCGGGACTAGCGGATACAATGAGCAGTTCTTC
few,TRBD1,TRBV12-3/TRBV12-4,TRBJ1-2,CASSATPGTGQGYTF,TGTGCCAGCAGCGCCACCCCCGGGACAGGGCAGGGCTACACCTTC
-,-,TRBV12-5,TRBJ1-5,CASGSGALDQPQHF,TGTGCTAGTGGTTCCGGGGCCCTGGATCAGCCCCAGCATTTT
few,TRBD2,TRBV29-1,TRBJ2-3,CSVVGGRVTDTQYF,TGCAGCGTTGTGGGCGGGAGGGTCACAGATACGCAGTATTTT
-,-,TRBV7-2,TRBJ1-2,CASSLYWSRGYTF,TGTGCCAGCAGCTTATACTGGAGTCGCGGCTACACCTTC
-,TRBD2,TRBV5-6,TRBJ2-1,CASSTTLVGLAGRLDYNEQFF,TGTGCCAGCAGCACCACCCTGGTGGGACTAGCGGGGCGTCTAGACTACAATGAGCAGTTCTTC
few,TRBD2,TRBV7-2,TRBJ2-7,CASSSTHLAVLSYEQYF,TGTGCCAGCAGCTCAACCCACCTAGCGGTCCTTTCCTACGAGCAGTACTTC
few,TRBD2,TRBV6-1,TRBJ2-7,CASSPGTSGRVQYF,TGTGCCAGCAGCCCCGGGACTAGCGGGCGTGTGCAGTACTTC
few,-,TRBV12-3/TRBV12-4,TRBJ1-1,CASSPYSPTEAFF,TGTGCCAGCAGTCCTTACTCTCCCACTGAAGCTTTCTTT
few,TRBD1,TRBV28,TRBJ2-5,CASYGGQGETQYF,TGTGCCAGCTATGGGGGACAGGGAGAGACCCAGTACTTC
-,-,TRBV20-1,TRBJ2-3,CSVKGGSTDTQYF,TGCAGTGTTAAGGGGGGTAGCACAGATACGCAGTATTTT
-,TRBD1,TRBV7-2,TRBJ2-7,CASSRDRGHHEQYF,TGTGCCAGCAGCCGGGACAGGGGGCACCACGAGCAGTACTTC
few,-,TRBV28,TRBJ2-7,CASRRLDTGHYEQYF,TGTGCCAGCAGGCGCCTCGACACAGGGCACTACGAGCAGTACTTC
few,-,TRBV6-1,TRBJ1-1,CASSVIRLNTEAFF,TGTGCCAGCAGTGTGATACGGTTGAACACTGAAGCTTTCTTT
-,-,TRBV6-5,TRBJ2-4,CASSYAGTAVAKNIQYF,TGTGCCAGCAGTTACGCCGGGACGGCTGTAGCCAAAAACATTCAGTACTTC
few,TRBD2,TRBV29-1,TRBJ2-1,CSVGFPYVAGVFDYYNEQFF,TGCAGCGTTGGGTTCCCGTATGTAGCGGGAGTCTTTGACTACTACAATGAGCAGTTCTTC
-,TRBD2,TRBV7-2,TRBJ2-3,CASSFSVGRATDTQYF,TGTGCCAGCAGCTTTAGTGTCGGGAGGGCAACAGATACGCAGTATTTT
-,-,TRBV6-2/TRBV6-3,TRBJ1-5,CAGGYSNQPQHF,TGTGCCGGGGGCTATAGCAATCAGCCCCAGCATTTT
few,-,TRBV4-3,TRBJ2-7,CASSQVRGYHEQYF,TGCGCCAGCAGCCAAGTTCGGGGTTACCACGAGCAGTACTTC
-,-,TRBV6-5,TRBJ2-7,CASSYGPSWAGEQYF,TGTGCCAGCAGTTACGGGCCTAGCTGGGCGGGAGAGCAGTACTTC
few,-,TRBV27,TRBJ1-2,CASSSQGTTGYTF,TGTGCCAGCAGTTCCCAGGGGACCACTGGCTACACCTTC
many,-,TRBV29-1,TRBJ2-3,CSVGESTDTQYF,TGCAGCGTTGGGGAGAGCACAGATACGCAGTATTTT
few,-,TRBV4-3,TRBJ2-7,CASSQISSAGSYEQYF,TGCGCCAGCAGCCAAATTTCGTCAGCGGGTTCCTACGAGCAGTACTTC
-,TRBD2,TRBV28,TRBJ2-1,CASSRAGASYNEQFF,TGTGCCAGCAGTAGGGCGGGAGCCTCCTACAATGAGCAGTTCTTC
many,-,TRBV7-9,TRBJ1-1,CASSPPPTEAFF,TGTGCCAGCAGCCCACCACCCACTGAAGCTTTCTTT
few,-,TRBV7-2,TRBJ2-7,CASSLRDSYEQYF,TGTGCCAGCAGCTTGAGAGATTCCTACGAGCAGTACTTC
many,-,TRBV29-1,TRBJ2-7,CSVQFRDEQYF,TGCAGCGTCCAGTTCCGGGACGAGCAGTACTTC
-,TRBD2,TRBV18,TRBJ2-2,CASSPRTSGRRAGELFF,TGTGCCAGCTCACCAAGGACTAGTGGGAGACGGGCCGGGGAGCTGTTTTTT
-,-,TRBV5-1,TRBJ2-3,CASSLAGRDRDTQYF,TGCGCCAGCAGCTTGGCGGGACGGGATAGAGATACGCAGTATTTT
-,-,TRBV7-8,TRBJ1-1,CASSRSGQEAFF,TGTGCCAGCAGCCGTTCGGGACAAGAAGCTTTCTTT
many,TRBD2,TRBV20-1,TRBJ2-1,CSARVVAGGGEQFF,TGCAGTGCTAGAGTGGTAGCGGGAGGTGGCGAGCAGTTCTTC
-,TRBD2,TRBV5-1,TRBJ2-1,CASSWGLAGVMGSYNEQFF,TGCGCCAGCAGCTGGGGACTAGCGGGAGTGATGGGCTCCTACAATGAGCAGTTCTTC
few,-,TRBV7-2,TRBJ2-3,CASSISRGDTQYF,TGTGCCAGCAGCATCTCGCGGGGCGATACGCAGTATTTT
few,TRBD1,TRBV20-1,TRBJ2-2,CSAGRDRGPLNNTGELFF,TGCAGTGCTGGAAGGGACAGGGGCCCCCTAAACAACACCGGGGAGCTGTTTTTT
few,-,TRBV20-1,TRBJ2-5,CSARVQETQYF,TGCAGTGCTAGAGTTCAAGAGACCCAGTACTTC
-,-,TRBV7-9,TRBJ1-2,CASSLLAGNYGYTF,TGTGCCAGCAGCTTATTAGCTGGGAACTATGGCTACACCTTC
many,-,TRBV24-1,TRBJ1-6,CATSDSAMPNSPLHF,TGTGCCACCAGTGATTCCGCGATGCCAAATTCACCCCTCCACTTT
few,-,TRBV27,TRBJ2-3,CASSFLAADTQYF,TGTGCCAGCAGTTTCCTAGCAGCAGATACGCAGTATTTT
few,-,TRBV3-1,TRBJ2-2,CASSLRTAWTFTGELFF,TGTGCCAGCAGCCTCCGGACTGCATGGACCTTCACCGGGGAGCTGTTTTTT
-,-,TRBV5-1,TRBJ1-1,CASSLMGRGDNTEAFF,TGCGCCAGCAGCTTGATGGGCCGGGGGGATAACACTGAAGCTTTCTTT
many,TRBD2,TRBV7-2,TRBJ2-3,CASTPWGLAGTDTQYF,TGTGCCAGCACCCCATGGGGGCTAGCGGGAACAGATACGCAGTATTTT
few,-,TRBV6-5,TRBJ1-2,CASSYSNSYGYTF,TGTGCCAGCAGTTACTCGAATAGTTATGGCTACACCTTC
few,TRBD1,TRBV4-3,TRBJ1-1,CASSQVGGQWNTEAFF,TGCGCCAGCAGCCAAGTGGGGGGACAGTGGAACACTGAAGCTTTCTTT
-,-,TRBV5-6,TRBJ2-5,CASSGQIQETQYF,TGTGCCAGCAGTGGACAGATCCAAGAGACCCAGTACTTC
many,-,TRBV5-1,TRBJ1-1,CASSLGGATGINTEAFF,TGCGCCAGCAGCTTGGGGGGGGCAACAGGGATTAACACTGAAGCTTTCTTT
few,-,TRBV7-2,TRBJ1-1,CASSWRVDTEAFF,TGTGCCAGCAGCTGGAGGGTCGACACTGAAGCTTTCTTT
-,-,TRBV20-1,TRBJ1-5,CSATPAEGYQPQHF,TGCAGTGCTACCCCAGCGGAGGGGTATCAGCCCCAGCATTTT
-,TRBD2,TRBV12-3/TRBV12-4,TRBJ2-3,CASSGTSGADTQYF,TGTGCCAGCAGTGGGACTAGCGGGGCCGATACGCAGTATTTT
many,-,TRBV7-2,TRBJ2-1,CASSPQGRRNEQFF,TGTGCCAGCAGCCCACAGGGCCGGAGGAATGAGCAGTTCTTC
-,-,TRBV5-5,TRBJ2-2,CASSLFQPSGPGELFF,TGTGCCAGCAGCTTGTTTCAGCCCTCGGGGCCCGGGGAGCTGTTTTTT
few,-,TRBV27,TRBJ1-1,CASSLDPPLNTEAFF,TGTGCCAGCAGTTTAGACCCCCCGCTGAACACTGAAGCTTTCTTT
-,-,TRBV5-1,TRBJ2-5,CASGRGTETQYF,TGCGCCAGCGGCAGGGGCACGGAGACCCAGTACTTC
-,-,TRBV19,TRBJ2-3,CASSMTTTPDTQYF,TGTGCCAGTAGTATGACCACTACGCCAGATACGCAGTATTTT
-,TRBD2,TRBV5-1,TRBJ2-5,CASSSGLAGGSETQYF,TGCGCCAGCAGCTCGGGACTAGCGGGAGGCTCAGAGACCCAGTACTTC
many,-,TRBV5-1,TRBJ1-1,CASSGTGSTEAFF,TGCGCCAGCAGCGGCACAGGGTCCACTGAAGCTTTCTTT
many,TRBD1,TRBV28,TRBJ2-5,CASSWRPGQGDSQETQYF,TGTGCCAGCAGCTGGCGACCCGGACAGGGAGACTCACAAGAGACCCAGTACTTC